A selection of T cell receptor beta chains follows, all from one sample in a study of spatial heterogeneity in lung cancer. MiXCR was run by TCRdb on the 5' RACE reads, yielding one entry per CDR3 protein. The sample lists approximately 40,000 distinct CDR3 sequences, approximately 7.2% occurring once. Source: PBMCs, taken at surgery. These receptors all come from a female donor with early-stage non-small cell lung cancer. The CDR3 runs from the conserved cysteine through the conserved F or W. D genes are given only for firm matches. Clone size is stated in some rows and not others, as once, few, many or a class when expanded.

clone_size	v_call	d_call	j_call	cdr3_aa	cdr3_nt
many	TRBV30	.	TRBJ2-3	CAWSGFGFGTTDTQYF	TGTGCCTGGAGCGGATTTGGGTTCGGGACCACAGATACGCAGTATTTT
few	TRBV9	.	TRBJ1-6	CASSPGVGNRDSPLHF	TGTGCCAGCAGCCCCGGAGTAGGGAACAGGGATTCACCCCTCCACTTT
many	TRBV5-1	TRBD2	TRBJ2-7	CASSHDLRGSSYEQYF	TGCGCCAGCAGCCACGACTTGCGGGGGAGCTCCTACGAGCAGTACTTC
.	TRBV6-1	.	TRBJ2-7	CASSGKRGEQYF	TGTGCCAGCAGTGGTAAGCGTGGGGAGCAGTACTTC
.	TRBV7-2	TRBD2	TRBJ2-7	CASSQLAGVGEQYF	TGTGCCAGCAGCCAACTAGCGGGAGTTGGCGAGCAGTACTTC
many	TRBV7-9	.	TRBJ2-3	CASSWGGGTYTDTQYF	TGTGCCAGCAGCTGGGGTGGGGGGACTTACACAGATACGCAGTATTTT
many	TRBV29-1	.	TRBJ2-5	CSVVYLVASSFETQYF	TGCAGCGTTGTTTATTTGGTGGCTTCGTCGTTCGAGACCCAGTACTTC
few	TRBV19	TRBD1	TRBJ1-5	CASSTRDRHNQPQHF	TGTGCCAGTAGTACCCGGGACAGGCACAATCAGCCCCAGCATTTT
few	TRBV4-3	.	TRBJ1-2	CASSQILGYGYTF	TGCGCCAGCAGCCAAATTTTGGGCTATGGCTACACCTTC
many	TRBV7-3	.	TRBJ1-6	CASSLDSGNSPLHF	TGTGCCAGCAGTTTGGACAGCGGTAATTCACCCCTCCACTTT
few	TRBV20-1	TRBD1	TRBJ2-1	CSARSPGQGALAGHYNEQFF	TGCAGTGCTAGATCACCCGGACAGGGGGCTCTAGCGGGACACTACAATGAGCAGTTCTTC
.	TRBV7-8	.	TRBJ1-2	CASSSRWRGLLGYTF	TGTGCCAGCAGCTCGCGTTGGAGGGGATTGCTTGGCTACACCTTC
few	TRBV7-9	TRBD2	TRBJ2-2	CASSRTSIGGELFF	TGTGCCAGCAGTCGGACTAGCATTGGCGGGGAGCTGTTTTTT
few	TRBV20-1	.	TRBJ1-1	CSARQDREAFF	TGCAGTGCTAGACAAGACAGGGAAGCTTTCTTT
many	TRBV14	.	TRBJ1-1	CASSQVGHLNTEAFF	TGTGCCAGCAGTCAAGTAGGACACCTGAACACTGAAGCTTTCTTT
.	TRBV27	.	TRBJ2-3	CASSHHAADTQYF	TGTGCCAGCAGTCACCACGCGGCAGATACGCAGTATTTT
many	TRBV27	TRBD1	TRBJ2-7	CASTVLGQGAHEQYF	TGTGCCAGCACCGTTCTGGGACAGGGGGCTCACGAGCAGTACTTC
.	TRBV7-2	.	TRBJ2-2	CASSLAPTGELFF	TGTGCCAGCAGCCTAGCCCCCACCGGGGAGCTGTTTTTT
many	TRBV9	.	TRBJ2-2	CASSVAGSSTGELFF	TGTGCCAGCAGCGTAGCAGGGTCTAGCACCGGGGAGCTGTTTTTT
many	TRBV7-6	TRBD2	TRBJ2-1	CASSPTSGRLSSYNEQFF	TGTGCCAGCAGCCCGACTAGCGGGAGATTGAGCTCCTACAATGAGCAGTTCTTC
many	TRBV10-1	.	TRBJ2-2	CASSESYGTTTGELFF	TGCGCCAGCAGTGAGTCGTACGGGACGACCACCGGGGAGCTGTTTTTT
many	TRBV29-1	.	TRBJ2-1	CSTLRYNEQFF	TGCAGCACCCTTCGATACAATGAGCAGTTCTTC
.	TRBV30	.	TRBJ1-1	CAWSVARDTEAFF	TGTGCCTGGAGTGTCGCCAGAGACACTGAAGCTTTCTTT
many	TRBV5-1	.	TRBJ1-2	CASSPAAGSSYGYTF	TGCGCCAGCAGCCCGGCCGCCGGGAGTTCCTATGGCTACACCTTC
many	TRBV5-1	.	TRBJ2-3	CASSLAGDTQYF	TGCGCCAGCAGCTTGGCCGGAGATACGCAGTATTTT
medium-sized	TRBV13	.	TRBJ1-2	CASSLDRSDYTF	TGTGCCAGCAGCTTAGACAGATCGGACTACACCTTC
few	TRBV7-9	.	TRBJ1-4	CASSLTAGPEKLFF	TGTGCCAGCAGCTTAACGGCAGGGCCTGAAAAACTGTTTTTT
few	TRBV5-5	TRBD1	TRBJ1-6	CASSLWTGNNSPLHF	TGTGCCAGCAGCCTGTGGACAGGCAATAATTCACCCCTCCACTTT
few	TRBV12-3/TRBV12-4	TRBD2	TRBJ2-2	CASTLAVAGDTGELFF	TGTGCCAGCACCCTGGCGGTAGCGGGAGACACCGGGGAGCTGTTTTTT
.	TRBV20-1	TRBD2	TRBJ2-1	CSANLAGASFYNEQFF	TGCAGTGCAAACCTAGCGGGAGCGAGCTTCTACAATGAGCAGTTCTTC
.	TRBV5-4	.	TRBJ2-6	CASSLRFGANVLTF	TGTGCCAGCAGCTTGAGGTTCGGGGCCAACGTCCTGACTTTC
.	TRBV14	.	TRBJ2-1	CASSQGAYSYNEQFF	TGTGCCAGCAGCCAAGGAGCCTACTCCTACAATGAGCAGTTCTTC
few	TRBV20-1	TRBD2	TRBJ2-3	CSARDASGADTQYF	TGCAGTGCTAGAGATGCTAGCGGGGCGGATACGCAGTATTTT
many	TRBV7-2	.	TRBJ2-1	CASSSLAWMNNEQFF	TGTGCCAGCAGCTCTCTAGCATGGATGAACAATGAGCAGTTCTTC
medium-sized	TRBV7-2	.	TRBJ2-5	CASSKATVWKGETQYF	TGTGCCAGCAGCAAAGCCACGGTTTGGAAGGGAGAGACCCAGTACTTC
many	TRBV14	.	TRBJ1-1	CASSQDLTTEAFF	TGTGCCAGCAGCCAAGATCTCACGACTGAAGCTTTCTTT
.	TRBV19	.	TRBJ2-7	CASSMSSGRGDEQYF	TGTGCCAGTAGTATGTCTTCGGGAAGGGGGGACGAGCAGTACTTC
many	TRBV28	.	TRBJ1-2	CASSPAGTGYGYTF	TGTGCCAGCAGTCCAGCCGGGACTGGGTATGGCTACACCTTC
.	TRBV5-1	.	TRBJ1-1	CASSLSCLAGNTEAFF	TGCGCCAGCAGCTTGTCGTGTCTTGCGGGGAACACTGAAGCTTTCTTT
once	TRBV19	TRBD2	TRBJ2-5	CATTAGGFYQETQYF	TGTGCCACTACAGCGGGGGGGTTTTACCAAGAGACCCAGTACTTC
few	TRBV7-3	.	TRBJ2-3	CTSSLSFLEVQYF	TGTACCAGCAGCTTATCCTTCCTAGAGGTGCAGTATTTT
few	TRBV2	.	TRBJ2-7	CASSKYGEQYF	TGTGCCAGCAGTAAGTACGGCGAGCAGTACTTC
many	TRBV7-6	.	TRBJ1-6	CASSLQGSYNSPLHF	TGTGCCAGCAGTTTACAGGGCTCCTATAATTCACCCCTCCACTTT
many	TRBV6-5	.	TRBJ1-6	CASSYSGIHNSPLHF	TGTGCCAGCAGTTACTCCGGGATCCATAATTCACCCCTCCACTTT
medium-sized	TRBV28	TRBD2	TRBJ2-7	CASSLGLAGHEQYF	TGTGCCAGCAGTTTAGGGCTAGCGGGGCACGAGCAGTACTTC
many	TRBV12-3/TRBV12-4	.	TRBJ2-3	CASSLFRDSKHYF	TGTGCCAGCAGTTTATTTAGGGACTCTAAGCACTATTTT
few	TRBV13	.	TRBJ1-1	CASSLGLGTVEAFF	TGTGCCAGCAGCTTAGGCCTAGGGACGGTTGAAGCTTTCTTT
many	TRBV28	.	TRBJ1-2	CASSQLNYGYTF	TGTGCCAGCAGTCAACTAAACTATGGCTACACCTTC
.	TRBV18	.	TRBJ2-3	CASSPPATDTQYF	TGTGCCAGCTCACCACCGGCTACAGATACGCAGTATTTT
many	TRBV30	.	TRBJ1-1	CAWSEVGYAFF	TGTGCCTGGAGTGAGGTGGGGTACGCTTTCTTT
many	TRBV7-2	.	TRBJ2-2	CASSHRYTGELFF	TGTGCCAGCAGCCATCGATACACCGGGGAGCTGTTTTTT
many	TRBV6-5	.	TRBJ1-2	CASSYGGSGYTF	TGTGCCAGCAGTTACGGGGGTAGCGGCTACACCTTC
few	TRBV24-1	TRBD2	TRBJ2-5	CATSRGMAGGRETQYF	TGTGCCACCAGTCGTGGTATGGCGGGAGGACGGGAGACCCAGTACTTC
.	TRBV3-1	.	TRBJ2-5	CASKVAGHLQETQYF	TGTGCCAGCAAAGTTGCAGGTCACTTACAAGAGACCCAGTACTTC